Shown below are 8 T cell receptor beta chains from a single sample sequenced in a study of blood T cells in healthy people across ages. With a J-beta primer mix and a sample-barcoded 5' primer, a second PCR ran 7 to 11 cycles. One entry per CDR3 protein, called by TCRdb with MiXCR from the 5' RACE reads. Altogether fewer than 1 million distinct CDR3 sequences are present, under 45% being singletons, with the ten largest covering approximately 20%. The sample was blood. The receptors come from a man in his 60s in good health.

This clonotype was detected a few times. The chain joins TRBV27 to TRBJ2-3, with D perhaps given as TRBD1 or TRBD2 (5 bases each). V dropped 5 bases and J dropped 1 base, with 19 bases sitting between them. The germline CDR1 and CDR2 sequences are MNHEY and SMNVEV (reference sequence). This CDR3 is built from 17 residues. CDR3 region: CASSQSSGPERTDTQYF. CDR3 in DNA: TGTGCCAGCAGTCAGTCCTCGGGACCGGAGCGCACAGATACGCAGTATTTT.

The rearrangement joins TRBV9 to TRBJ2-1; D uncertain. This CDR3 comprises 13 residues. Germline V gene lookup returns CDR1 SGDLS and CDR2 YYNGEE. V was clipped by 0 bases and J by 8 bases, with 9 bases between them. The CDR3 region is CASSVGHWDEQFF. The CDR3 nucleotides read TGTGCCAGCAGCGTAGGTCATTGGGATGAGCAGTTCTTC. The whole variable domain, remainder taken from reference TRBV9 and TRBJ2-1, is DSGVTQTPKHLITATGQRVTLRCSPRSGDLSVYWYQQSLDQGLQFLIQYYNGEERAKGNILERFSAQQFPDLHSELNLSSLELGDSALYFCASSVGHWDEQFFGPGTRLTVL.

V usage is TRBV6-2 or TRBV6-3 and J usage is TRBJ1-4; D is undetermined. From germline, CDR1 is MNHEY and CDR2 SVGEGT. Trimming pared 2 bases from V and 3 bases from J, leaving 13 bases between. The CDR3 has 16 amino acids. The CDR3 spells CASSYGTDLPNEKLFF. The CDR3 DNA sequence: TGTGCCAGCAGTTACGGTACGGACTTGCCTAATGAAAAACTGTTTTTT.

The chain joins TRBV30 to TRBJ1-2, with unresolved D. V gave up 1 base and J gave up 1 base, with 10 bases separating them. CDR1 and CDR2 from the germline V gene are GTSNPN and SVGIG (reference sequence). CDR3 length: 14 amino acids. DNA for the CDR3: TGTGCCTGGAGTGCCCTTGGGCTTAACTATGGCTACACCTTC. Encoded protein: CAWSALGLNYGYTF.

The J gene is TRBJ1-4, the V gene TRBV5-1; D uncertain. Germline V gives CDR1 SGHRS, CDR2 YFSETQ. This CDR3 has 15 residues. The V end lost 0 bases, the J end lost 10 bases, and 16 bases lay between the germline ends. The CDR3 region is CASSLDPFTGGKLFF. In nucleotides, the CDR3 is TGCGCCAGCAGCTTGGACCCCTTCACGGGAGGAAAACTGTTTTTT.

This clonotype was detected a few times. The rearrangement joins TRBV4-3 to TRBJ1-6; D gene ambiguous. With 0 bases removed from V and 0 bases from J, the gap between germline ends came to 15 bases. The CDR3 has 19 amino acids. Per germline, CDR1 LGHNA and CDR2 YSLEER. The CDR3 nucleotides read TGCGCCAGCAGCCAAGAATCCAGGAGATACAGCTCCTATAATTCACCCCTCCACTTT. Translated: CASSQESRRYSSYNSPLHF.

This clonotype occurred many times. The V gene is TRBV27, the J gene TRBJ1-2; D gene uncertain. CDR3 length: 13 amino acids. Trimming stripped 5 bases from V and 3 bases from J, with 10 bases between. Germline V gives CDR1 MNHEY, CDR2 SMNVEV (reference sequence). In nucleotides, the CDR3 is TGTGCCAGCAGTACCGGACCCTACTATGGCTACACCTTC. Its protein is CASSTGPYYGYTF.

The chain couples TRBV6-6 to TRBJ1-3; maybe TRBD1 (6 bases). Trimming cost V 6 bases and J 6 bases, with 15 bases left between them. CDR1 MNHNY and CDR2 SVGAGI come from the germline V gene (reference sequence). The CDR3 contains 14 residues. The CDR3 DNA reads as TGTGCCAGCAGCCTACAGGGCCCTACAAACACCATATATTTT. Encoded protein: CASSLQGPTNTIYF.